This T cell receptor (beta chain) was retrieved from a study of regulatory T cells in long-lasting Graves disease. Through Arm-PCR of CDR3 regions and iRepertoire HTBI primers, TCR beta libraries were built. TCRdb used MiXCR to reprocess the multiplex PCR reads, holding one entry per CDR3 protein. The profile shows roughly 500,000 distinct CDR3 sequences, less than 15% of them singletons. Points on this clonotype: Its target is not known. The missing conserved phenylalanine or tryptophan at the end of this CDR3 makes a read error likely.

Time point of the sample: newly diagnosed GD, antithyroid drugs for less than 3 months. Scientists built the TCR library using RNA that was extracted from PBMCs. Per germline, CDR1 SEHNR and CDR2 FQNEAQ (reference sequence). V was shortened by 0 bases and J by 2 bases, with 14 bases between the two germline ends. There are 17 residues in the CDR3. Whole-study findings and limits: Possibly, accuracy suffered from the small sample size.

These sequences were also reported in another study, on T cells in Graves' hyperthyroidism and ophthalmopathy. That source notes: Patients aged 18 to 65 had newly diagnosed hyperthyroidism that had lasted under 2 months. First-round RT-PCR with HTBI primers amplified the TCR CDR3 region.

J is TRBJ2-1 and V is TRBV7-9, with a possible D match to TRBD2 (6 bases). This receptor was taken from a man aged 25-40 years with Graves disease. Sequencing used peripheral blood mononuclear cells (PBMCs), obtained at new diagnosis, from a patient treated with antithyroid drugs. CDR3 region: CASSLAGREKAYNEQFS. The CDR3 DNA reads TGTGCCAGCAGCTTAGCGGGACGGGAGAAGGCCTACAATGAGCAGTTCTCC.